What follows are 24 T cell receptor beta chains derived from one specimen sequenced in a study of response to subunit inactivated influenza vaccine. TCRdb analysed the RT-PCR reads with MiXCR anew, one entry per CDR3 protein. The data contain approximately 730,000 distinct CDR3 sequences, about 14% of them singletons. Specimen: PBMCs from blood, collected less than 15 days before vaccination. These receptors all stem from a man aged 45-65 years who received an inactivated influenza vaccine.

The V call is TRBV28, the J call TRBJ1-1, with 9 bases that match TRBD1. From germline, CDR1 is MDHEN and CDR2 SYDVKM. The CDR3 length is 15 residues. V shed 4 bases and J 1 base; nucleotides not matched to a gene: 4. In DNA, the CDR3 is TGTGCCAGCAGTTCCGGACAGGGGACGAACACTGAAGCTTTCTTT. Protein sequence: CASSSGQGTNTEAFF. The full variable domain, rest sourced from reference TRBV28 and TRBJ1-1, is DVKVTQSSRYLVKRTGEKVFLECVQDMDHENMFWYRQDPGLGLRLIYFSYDVKMKEKGDIPEGYSVSREKKERFSLILESASTNQTSMYLCASSSGQGTNTEAFFGQGTRLTVV.

The chain is built from TRBV29-1 and TRBJ2-7; D perhaps matches TRBD2 (6 bases). This CDR3 spans 12 amino acids. V lost 7 bases and J 2 bases, leaving 12 bases between the germline ends. CDR1 and CDR2 from the germline V gene are SQVTM and ANQGSEA. This chain's CDR3 is CSGGDGTYEQYF. The DNA of the CDR3 is TGCAGCGGGGGGGACGGCACCTACGAGCAGTACTTC.

This clonotype was seen a few times. This chain links TRBV6-2 or TRBV6-3 with TRBJ2-7, with 11 bases aligning to TRBD1. V shed 6 bases and J 5 bases; nucleotides not matched to a gene: 6. From germline, CDR1 is MNHEY and CDR2 SVGEGT. The length of the CDR3 is 14 residues. CDR3 nucleotides: TGTGCCAGCAGCCTATGGACAGGGGGCAACGAGCAGTACTTC. Protein sequence: CASSLWTGGNEQYF.

This clonotype showed up just a few times. This chain connects TRBV20-1 to TRBJ1-5; 8 positions match TRBD1. After removal of 4 bases from V and 9 bases from J, the junction contained 5 bases not matched to a gene. The CDR3 has 12 amino acids. Germline assignment: CDR1 DFQATT and CDR2 SNEGSKA (reference sequence). The CDR3 here is CSAIQGVGPQHF. The DNA for the CDR3 is TGCAGTGCTATACAGGGGGTCGGGCCCCAGCATTTT.

This clonotype was detected many times. The rearrangement joins TRBV12-3 or TRBV12-4 to TRBJ1-5; 8 nucleotides align to TRBD1. The trim removed 6 bases at V and 3 bases at J, leaving 4 bases unmatched. This CDR3 contains 14 residues. The CDR3 DNA reads as TGTGCCAGCAGCCTGACAGGGGCCAATCAGCCCCAGCATTTT. It translates to CASSLTGANQPQHF.

This clonotype was recorded many times. This rearrangement joins TRBV4-2 to TRBJ2-1; D gene uncertain. Per the germline V gene, CDR1 is LGHNA and CDR2 is YNFKEQ. V lost 2 bases and J 10 bases, leaving 12 bases between the germline ends. The CDR3 length is 13 residues. CDR3: CASSQPTQPEQFF. CDR3 sequence (DNA): TGTGCCAGCAGCCAACCGACCCAACCAGAGCAGTTCTTC.

This clonotype showed up just a few times. This chain joins TRBV28 and TRBJ2-3; 8 nucleotides match TRBD2. The J segment lost 6 bases and the V segment lost 10 bases, leaving 12 bases of the junction unmatched. CDR1 and CDR2 from the germline V gene are MDHEN and SYDVKM. This CDR3 contains 14 residues. CDR3 sequence reads: CATHQRGTSDTQYF. CDR3 DNA sequence: TGTGCCACCCACCAGCGGGGGACATCTGATACGCAGTATTTT.

The table lists this clonotype with many counts. The chain is built from TRBV7-3 and TRBJ2-7; D may correspond to TRBD1 or TRBD2 (5 bases each). The CDR3 runs 14 residues. Trimming stripped 1 base from V and 6 bases from J, with 13 bases between. Germline V lookup: CDR1 SGHTA, CDR2 FQGTGA. CDR3: CASSLSGGVSEQYF. The CDR3 DNA sequence: TGTGCCAGCAGCTTAAGTGGGGGAGTAAGCGAGCAGTACTTC. The entire variable domain, with the rest obtained from reference TRBV7-3 and TRBJ2-7, is as follows: GAGVSQTPSNKVTEKGKYVELRCDPISGHTALYWYRQSLGQGPEFLIYFQGTGAADDSGLPNDRFFAVRPEGSVSTLKIQRTERGDSAVYLCASSLSGGVSEQYFGPGTRLTVT.

The V and J genes are TRBV7-9 and TRBJ2-3, with 8 bases aligning to TRBD2. CDR1 SEHNR and CDR2 FQNEAQ come from the germline V gene (reference sequence). Trimming removed 7 bases from V and 1 base from J; junction bases left unmatched: 13. The CDR3 sequence is 17 residues long. Here the CDR3 reads CASTDYSREGRTDTQYF. CDR3 in DNA: TGTGCCAGCACCGATTACTCCCGGGAGGGCCGCACAGATACGCAGTATTTT.

In this sample, this clonotype turned up a few times. The rearrangement uses TRBV9 and TRBJ2-1; D gene unclear. In germline, CDR1 is SGDLS, CDR2 YYNGEE. This CDR3 contains 16 residues. Trimming pared 0 bases from V and 0 bases from J, leaving 10 bases between. The CDR3 sequence is CASSVGWRNSYNEQFF. The DNA for the CDR3 is TGTGCCAGCAGCGTAGGTTGGAGAAACTCCTACAATGAGCAGTTCTTC.

This clonotype was detected ten times or more. This sequence joins TRBV24-1 and TRBJ2-7, with a possible D match to TRBD1 (5 bases). Germline CDR1 is KGHDR and CDR2 is SFDVKD. V shed 3 bases and J shed 3 bases, with 11 bases lying between them. The CDR3 runs 14 residues. The CDR3 spells CATSDAQRGYEQYF. CDR3 nucleotides: TGTGCCACCAGTGATGCTCAAAGGGGCTACGAGCAGTACTTC.

Many counts were recorded for this clonotype. This rearrangement joins TRBV12-3 or TRBV12-4 to TRBJ1-6, with D possibly being TRBD1 (6 bases). The CDR3 sequence is 16 residues long. The V end lost 3 bases, the J end lost 9 bases, and 18 bases lay between the germline ends. The CDR3 nucleotides read TGTGCCAGCAGTTTTGACCTGGGGGCTGGTGGTTCACCCCTCCACTTT. It is translated as CASSFDLGAGGSPLHF.

This clonotype was seen a handful of times. The chain uses TRBV11-2 and TRBJ2-2, with a weak D call TRBD2 (5 bases). The CDR3 runs 14 residues. Germline V gene data show CDR1 as SGHAT and CDR2 as FQNNGV. The V end was cut by 3 bases, the J end by 7 bases, with 12 bases between. Written as DNA, the CDR3 is TGTGCCAGCAGCTTCCTAGTGGCGGGCGGGGAGCTGTTTTTT. Protein product: CASSFLVAGGELFF.

The sample holds many counts of this clonotype. The chain has TRBV4-2 and TRBJ1-4, with unresolved D. V lost 2 bases and J lost 5, with 15 bases in between. Germline values: CDR1 LGHNA, CDR2 YNFKEQ. This CDR3 is built from 16 residues. Here the CDR3 DNA reads TGTGCCAGCAGCCAAAGTCTTCAGGCGGGGAATGAAAAACTGTTTTTT. As protein: CASSQSLQAGNEKLFF.

This clonotype was counted between two and nine times. The CDR3 protein is CASSYSTGPYGYTF. The CDR3 DNA reads as TGTGCCAGCAGTTACTCTACGGGTCCGTATGGCTACACCTTC. The J gene is TRBJ1-2, the V gene TRBV5-5; D is ambiguous. The CDR3 has 14 residues. Trimming took 5 bases from V and 5 from J, leaving 16 bases between them. Germline values: CDR1 SGHKS, CDR2 YYEKEE (reference sequence). The complete variable domain, with remaining parts taken from reference TRBV5-5 and TRBJ1-2, reads DAGVTQSPTHLIKTRGQQVTLRCSPISGHKSVSWYQQVLGQGPQFIFQYYEKEERGRGNFPDRFSARQFPNYSSELNVNALLLGDSALYLCASSYSTGPYGYTFGSGTRLTVV.

This clonotype was seen only a few times. The V and J genes are TRBV20-1 and TRBJ2-7, with a weak D call TRBD1 (6 bases). Germline loops: CDR1 DFQATT, CDR2 SNEGSKA (reference sequence). The CDR3 has 13 residues. The germline V and J ends were trimmed by 8 bases and 5 bases, with 19 bases remaining between them. DNA for the CDR3: TGCAGTACACTACTCGGGACAACCCACGAGCAGTACTTC. This translates into CSTLLGTTHEQYF.

This clonotype was seen a handful of times. This chain joins TRBV20-1 and TRBJ2-7, with D perhaps given as TRBD1 or TRBD2 (5 bases each). The CDR3 has 13 amino acids. V lost 3 bases to trimming and J lost 6 bases, with 15 bases between them. Per germline, CDR1 DFQATT and CDR2 SNEGSKA (reference sequence). The CDR3 loop reads CSARGPGGAEQYF. CDR3 sequence (DNA): TGCAGTGCTAGGGGGCCTGGAGGCGCCGAGCAGTACTTC.

This clonotype was seen many times. This chain joins TRBV6-2 or TRBV6-3 and TRBJ2-2; D possibly corresponds to TRBD1 (5 bases). The V and J ends lost 6 bases and 0 bases respectively, with 8 bases between them. Looked up from germline, CDR1 is MNHEY and CDR2 is SVGEGT. The CDR3 runs to 14 residues. CDR3 bases: TGTGCCAGCAGCCAGGGTCCGAACACCGGGGAGCTGTTTTTT. Encoded protein: CASSQGPNTGELFF.

This clonotype has more than one count but fewer than ten. J is TRBJ1-5 and V is TRBV4-2; 8 nucleotides align to TRBD1. The V and J ends lost 2 bases and 4 bases, in that order; junction bases with no gene match: 7. The germline V gene has CDR1 LGHNA and CDR2 YNFKEQ. There are 16 residues in the CDR3. The CDR3 coding sequence is TGTGCCAGCAGCCAAAGTGGAACAGGGGGAAATCAGCCCCAGCATTTT. The encoded protein is CASSQSGTGGNQPQHF.

This clonotype was found a few times. This chain joins TRBV7-2 and TRBJ2-7, with D perhaps TRBD2 (5 bases). Germline V gives CDR1 SGHTA, CDR2 FQGNSA. This CDR3 spans 12 amino acids. Deletions cut 2 bases from V and 6 bases from J, with 8 bases between. The DNA of the CDR3 is TGTGCCAGCAGCTTAACCACTAGCGAGCAGTACTTC. The encoded protein is CASSLTTSEQYF. The full variable domain, with the rest looked up from reference TRBV7-2 and TRBJ2-7, is GAGVSQSPSNKVTEKGKDVELRCDPISGHTALYWYRQSLGQGLEFLIYFQGNSAPDKSGLPSDRFSAERTGGSVSTLTIQRTQQEDSAVYLCASSLTTSEQYFGPGTRLTVT.

The V and J genes are TRBV7-9 and TRBJ2-2; TRBD1 is a possible D gene (7 bases). Germline CDR1 SEHNR, CDR2 FQNEAQ (reference sequence). V lost 2 bases and J 4 bases, leaving 11 bases between the germline ends. The length of the CDR3 is 15 residues. CDR3 nucleotides: TGTGCCAGCAGCTTATTGGAGGGGGCCACCGGGGAGCTGTTTTTT. Its protein product is CASSLLEGATGELFF.

This clonotype was seen at least ten times. The genes are TRBV25-1 and TRBJ1-1; D unclear. This CDR3 spans 12 amino acids. Deletions cut 2 bases from V and 1 base from J, with 2 bases between. Germline-derived CDR1 and CDR2 are MGHDK and SYGVNS. The chain's CDR3 is CASSEGNTEAFF. For the CDR3, the DNA is TGTGCCAGCAGTGAAGGGAACACTGAAGCTTTCTTT.

This clonotype showed up many times. The chain has TRBV29-1 and TRBJ2-5; D might be TRBD1 (6 bases). The V end lost 6 bases, the J end lost 2 bases, and 7 bases lay between the germline ends. The germline CDR1 and CDR2 sequences are SQVTM and ANQGSEA. This CDR3 is built from 11 residues. The CDR3: CSVGQQETQYF. The DNA for the CDR3 is TGCAGCGTCGGACAGCAAGAGACCCAGTACTTC.

The chain links TRBV4-1 to TRBJ2-1; TRBD2 matches 7 bases. The CDR3 covers 13 residues. The V segment lost 1 base and the J segment 15 bases; nucleotides outside the gene matches: 9. Per the germline V gene, CDR1 is MGHRA and CDR2 is YSYEKL. The CDR3 DNA reads TGCGCCAGCAGCCAAGGCGGGTCTAGCGGCCCGTTCTTC. It translates to CASSQGGSSGPFF.